What follows is one T cell receptor (beta chain) and its context. Antigen specificity is unknown. The CDR3 consists of 15 residues. Unmatched junction bases numbered 3, after V lost 1 base and J lost 4 bases. Germline assignment: CDR1 LNHDA and CDR2 SQIVND (reference sequence). The sample originates from a study of T cell responses to AZD1222 COVID-19 vaccine. Study summary: Second-dose recipients at about 4 or about 12 weeks were treated as one pooled group.

The method was immunoSEQ multiplex PCR; TCRdb's version includes in-frame clones alone and lacks a portion of them. The data show 110,000 to 150,000 clones, about 90% seen once. Whole-study results and caveats: Baseline serostatus was positive in only a handful of AZD1222 recipients. Regions 160-218 and 743-854 dominated among vaccine-associated CD4 TCRs spanning spike. Two AZD1222 administrations were followed by greater Spike-specific TCR breadth and depth.

The sequence came from an adult in good health. J is TRBJ2-7 and V is TRBV19; 11 bases align to TRBD2. Here the sequenced sample was peripheral blood, taken on day 0 of AZD1222 vaccination. The CDR3 DNA sequence: TGTGCCAGTAGTATAGTGCCTAGCGGGAGGTACGAGCAGTACTTC. Protein product: CASSIVPSGRYEQYF.